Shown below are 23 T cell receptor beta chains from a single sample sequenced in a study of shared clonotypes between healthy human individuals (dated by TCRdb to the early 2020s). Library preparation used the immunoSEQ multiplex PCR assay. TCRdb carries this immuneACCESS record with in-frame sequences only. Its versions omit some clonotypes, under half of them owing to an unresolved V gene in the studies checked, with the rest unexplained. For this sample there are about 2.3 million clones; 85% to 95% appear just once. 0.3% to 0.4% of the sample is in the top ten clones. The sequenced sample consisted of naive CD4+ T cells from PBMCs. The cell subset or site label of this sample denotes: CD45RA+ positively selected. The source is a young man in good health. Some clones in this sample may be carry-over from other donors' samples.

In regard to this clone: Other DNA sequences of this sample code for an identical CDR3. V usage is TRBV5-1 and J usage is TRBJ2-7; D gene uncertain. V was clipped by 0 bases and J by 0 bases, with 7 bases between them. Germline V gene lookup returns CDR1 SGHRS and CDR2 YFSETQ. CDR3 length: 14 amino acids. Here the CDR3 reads CASSLEVSSYEQYF. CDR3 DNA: TGCGCCAGCAGCTTGGAGGTCAGCTCCTACGAGCAGTACTTC.

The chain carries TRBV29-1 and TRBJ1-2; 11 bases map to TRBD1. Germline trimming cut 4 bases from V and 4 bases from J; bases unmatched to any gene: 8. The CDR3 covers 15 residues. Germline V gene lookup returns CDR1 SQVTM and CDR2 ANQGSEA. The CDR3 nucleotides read TGCAGCGTTGGGGACAGGGGGGCGCTCGGCTATGGCTACACCTTC. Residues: CSVGDRGALGYGYTF. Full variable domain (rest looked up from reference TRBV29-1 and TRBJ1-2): SAVISQKPSRDICQRGTSLTIQCQVDSQVTMMFWYRQQPGQSLTLIATANQGSEATYESGFVIDKFPISRPNLTFSTLTVSNMSPEDSSIYLCSVGDRGALGYGYTFGSGTRLTVV.

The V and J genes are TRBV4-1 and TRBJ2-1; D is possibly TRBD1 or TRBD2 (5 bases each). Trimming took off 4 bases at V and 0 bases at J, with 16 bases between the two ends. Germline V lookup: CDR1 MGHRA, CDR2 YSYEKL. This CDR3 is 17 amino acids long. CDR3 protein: CASSREFDGGSYNEQFF. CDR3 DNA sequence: TGCGCCAGCAGCCGAGAATTTGATGGGGGCTCCTACAATGAGCAGTTCTTC.

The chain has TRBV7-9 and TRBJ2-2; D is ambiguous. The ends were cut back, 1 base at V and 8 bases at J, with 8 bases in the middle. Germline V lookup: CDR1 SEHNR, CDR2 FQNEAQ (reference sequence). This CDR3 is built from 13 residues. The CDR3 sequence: CASSLDFSGELFF. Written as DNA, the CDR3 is TGTGCCAGCAGCTTAGACTTTTCTGGGGAGCTGTTTTTT.

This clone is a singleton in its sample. This CDR3 reads CASSLGTGPWDEQYF. CDR3 nucleotide sequence: TGTGCCAGCAGCTTAGGGACCGGGCCCTGGGACGAGCAGTACTTC. The chain recombines TRBV11-2 with TRBJ2-7; D remains unclear. The CDR3 sequence is 15 residues long. The V and J ends lost 1 base and 5 bases respectively, with 15 bases between them. Germline values: CDR1 SGHAT, CDR2 FQNNGV.

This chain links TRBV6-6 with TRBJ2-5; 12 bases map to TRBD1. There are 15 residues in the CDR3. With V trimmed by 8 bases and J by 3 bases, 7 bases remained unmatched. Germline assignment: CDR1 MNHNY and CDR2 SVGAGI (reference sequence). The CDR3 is CASGGQGAAEETQYF. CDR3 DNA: TGTGCCAGCGGGGGACAGGGGGCCGCGGAAGAGACCCAGTACTTC.

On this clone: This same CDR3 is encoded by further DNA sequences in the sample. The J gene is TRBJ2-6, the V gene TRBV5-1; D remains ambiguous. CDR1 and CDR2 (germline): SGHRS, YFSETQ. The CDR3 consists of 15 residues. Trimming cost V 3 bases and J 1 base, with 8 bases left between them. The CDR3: CASSSRPSGANVLTF. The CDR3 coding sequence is TGCGCCAGCAGCTCAAGACCATCTGGGGCCAACGTCCTGACTTTC.

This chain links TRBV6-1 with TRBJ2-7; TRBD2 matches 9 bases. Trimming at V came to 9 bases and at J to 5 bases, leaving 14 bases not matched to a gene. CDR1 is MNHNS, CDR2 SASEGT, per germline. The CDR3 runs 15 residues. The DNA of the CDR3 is TGTGCCAGTGCCCCCGGGACTAGCTGGCTCAACGAGCAGTACTTC. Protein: CASAPGTSWLNEQYF.

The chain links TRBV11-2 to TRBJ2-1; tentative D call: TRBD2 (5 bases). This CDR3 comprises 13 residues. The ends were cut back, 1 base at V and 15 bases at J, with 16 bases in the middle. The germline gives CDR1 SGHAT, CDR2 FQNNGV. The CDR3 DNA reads TGTGCCAGCAGCTTAGTCAGCGGACCAGAACGGTTCTTC. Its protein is CASSLVSGPERFF.

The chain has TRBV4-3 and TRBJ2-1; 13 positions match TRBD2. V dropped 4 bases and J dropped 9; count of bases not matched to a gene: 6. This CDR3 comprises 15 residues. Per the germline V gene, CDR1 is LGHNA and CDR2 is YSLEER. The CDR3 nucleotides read TGCGCCAGCAGCCTTGGGACTAGCGGGATGTCTGAGCAGTTCTTC. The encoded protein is CASSLGTSGMSEQFF.

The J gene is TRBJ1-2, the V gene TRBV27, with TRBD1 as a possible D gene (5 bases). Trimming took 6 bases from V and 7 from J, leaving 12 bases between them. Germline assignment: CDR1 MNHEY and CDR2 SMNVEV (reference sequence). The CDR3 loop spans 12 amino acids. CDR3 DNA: TGTGCCAGCAGCCAGGGAAACGGTGGCTACACCTTC. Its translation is CASSQGNGGYTF.

CDR3 sequence: CASKPGEGSYGYTF. The CDR3 DNA follows: TGTGCCAGCAAGCCAGGGGAAGGTTCTTATGGCTACACCTTC. This chain links TRBV28 with TRBJ1-2; TRBD1 is a possible D gene (6 bases). CDR1 is MDHEN and CDR2 is SYDVKM in the germline V gene. The V end lost 7 bases, the J end lost 5 bases, and 17 bases lay between the germline ends. This CDR3 has 14 amino acids.

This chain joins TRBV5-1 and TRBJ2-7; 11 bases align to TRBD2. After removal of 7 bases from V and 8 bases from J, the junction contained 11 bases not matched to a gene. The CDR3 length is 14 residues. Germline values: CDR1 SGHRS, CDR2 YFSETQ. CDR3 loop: CASRPGASGRKQYF. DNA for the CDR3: TGCGCCAGCCGCCCTGGGGCTAGCGGGAGGAAGCAGTACTTC.

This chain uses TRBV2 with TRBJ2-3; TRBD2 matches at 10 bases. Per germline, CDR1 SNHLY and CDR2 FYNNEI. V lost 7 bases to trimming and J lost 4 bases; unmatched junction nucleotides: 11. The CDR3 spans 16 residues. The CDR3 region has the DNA TGTGCCAGCAAATACGACCTAGCGGGAGTACCAGATACGCAGTATTTT. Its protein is CASKYDLAGVPDTQYF. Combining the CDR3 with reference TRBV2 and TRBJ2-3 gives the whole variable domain EPEVTQTPSHQVTQMGQEVILRCVPISNHLYFYWYRQILGQKVEFLVSFYNNEISEKSEIFDDQFSVERPDGSNFTLKIRSTKLEDSAMYFCASKYDLAGVPDTQYFGPGTRLTVL.

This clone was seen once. The CDR3 here is CASSPGTGAGANVLTF. The DNA for the CDR3 is TGTGCCAGCAGTCCAGGGACAGGGGCTGGGGCCAACGTCCTGACTTTC. The V and J genes are TRBV27 and TRBJ2-6; 10 bases are shared with TRBD1. Germline CDR1 MNHEY, CDR2 SMNVEV (reference sequence). CDR3 size: 16 residues. J was trimmed by 2 bases and V by 5 bases; bases with no gene match: 3.

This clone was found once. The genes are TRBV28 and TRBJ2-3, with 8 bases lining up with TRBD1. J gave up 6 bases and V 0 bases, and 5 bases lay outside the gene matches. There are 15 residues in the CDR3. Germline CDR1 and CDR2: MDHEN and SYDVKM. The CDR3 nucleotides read TGTGCCAGCAGTTTATGGACAGGGGTGGGCGATACGCAGTATTTT. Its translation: CASSLWTGVGDTQYF.

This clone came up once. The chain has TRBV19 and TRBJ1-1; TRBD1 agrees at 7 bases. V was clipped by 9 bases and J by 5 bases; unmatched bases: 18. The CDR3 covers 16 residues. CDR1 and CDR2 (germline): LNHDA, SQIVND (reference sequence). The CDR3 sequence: CASRSGGPMTGTEAFF. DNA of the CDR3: TGTGCCAGCCGGTCAGGGGGTCCTATGACCGGGACTGAAGCTTTCTTT. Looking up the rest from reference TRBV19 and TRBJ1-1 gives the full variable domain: DGGITQSPKYLFRKEGQNVTLSCEQNLNHDAMYWYRQDPGQGLRLIYYSQIVNDFQKGDIAEGYSVSREKKESFPLTVTSAQKNPTAFYLCASRSGGPMTGTEAFFGQGTRLTVV.

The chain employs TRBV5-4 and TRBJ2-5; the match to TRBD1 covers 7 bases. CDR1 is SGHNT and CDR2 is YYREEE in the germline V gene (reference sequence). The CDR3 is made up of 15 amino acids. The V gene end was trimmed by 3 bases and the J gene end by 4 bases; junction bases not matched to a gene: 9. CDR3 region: CASSSADRDRETQYF. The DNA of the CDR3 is TGTGCCAGCAGCTCCGCCGACAGGGATCGAGAGACCCAGTACTTC. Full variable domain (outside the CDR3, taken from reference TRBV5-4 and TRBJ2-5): ETGVTQSPTHLIKTRGQQVTLRCSSQSGHNTVSWYQQALGQGPQFIFQYYREEENGRGNFPPRFSGLQFPNYSSELNVNALELDDSALYLCASSSADRDRETQYFGPGTRLLVL.

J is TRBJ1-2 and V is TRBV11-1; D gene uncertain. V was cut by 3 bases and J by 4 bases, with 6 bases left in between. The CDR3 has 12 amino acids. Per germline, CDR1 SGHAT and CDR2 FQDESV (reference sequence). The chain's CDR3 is CASSLDAYGYTF. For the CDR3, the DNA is TGTGCCAGCAGCTTGGACGCCTATGGCTACACCTTC. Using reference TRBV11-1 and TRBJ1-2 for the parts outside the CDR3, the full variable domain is EAEVAQSPRYKITEKSQAVAFWCDPISGHATLYWYRQILGQGPELLVQFQDESVVDDSQLPKDRFSAERLKGVDSTLKIQPAELGDSAMYLCASSLDAYGYTFGSGTRLTVV.

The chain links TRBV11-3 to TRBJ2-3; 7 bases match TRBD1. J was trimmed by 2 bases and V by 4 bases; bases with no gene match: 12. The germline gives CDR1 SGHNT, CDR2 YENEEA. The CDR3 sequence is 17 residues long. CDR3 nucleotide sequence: TGTGCCAGCAGCTCGGGACACCGGGACAGAAACACAGATACGCAGTATTTT. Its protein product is CASSSGHRDRNTDTQYF.

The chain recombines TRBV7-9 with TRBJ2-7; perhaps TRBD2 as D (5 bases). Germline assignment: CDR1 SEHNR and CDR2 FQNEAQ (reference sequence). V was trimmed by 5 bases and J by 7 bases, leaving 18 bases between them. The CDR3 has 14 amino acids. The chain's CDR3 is CASSPQRSTGEQYF. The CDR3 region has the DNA TGTGCCAGCAGCCCGCAGCGCTCGACGGGGGAGCAGTACTTC.

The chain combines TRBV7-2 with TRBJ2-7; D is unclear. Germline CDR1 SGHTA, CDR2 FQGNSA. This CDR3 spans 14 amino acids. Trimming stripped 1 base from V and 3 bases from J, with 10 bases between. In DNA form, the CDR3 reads TGTGCCAGCAGCTTAGTCGGTTCGCTCTACGAGCAGTACTTC. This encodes CASSLVGSLYEQYF.

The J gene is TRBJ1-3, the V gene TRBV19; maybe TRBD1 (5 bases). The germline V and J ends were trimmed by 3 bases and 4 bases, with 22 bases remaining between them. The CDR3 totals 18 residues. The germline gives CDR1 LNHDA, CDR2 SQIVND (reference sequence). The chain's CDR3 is CASSIGGTSIPRGNTIYF. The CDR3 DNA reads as TGTGCCAGTAGTATTGGAGGGACTTCAATTCCTCGGGGAAACACCATATATTTT.